The rows below give T cell receptor beta chains drawn from one sample of a study of cytomegalovirus exposure and HLA in healthy donors. Sequencing was performed with immunoSEQ multiplex PCR; in TCRdb, only in-frame clones are kept and a portion is missing. The sample holds tens of thousands of clones; 75% are singletons and the top ten take around 12%. Sequencing was carried out using PBMCs. Receptors originate from a man aged 65 to 85 in good health and CMV-seronegative. Both conserved end residues are part of each CDR3. The order of the fields is D gene, V gene, clone size, J gene, CDR3 protein, CDR3 DNA. The D gene is left open where the match is weak. For some rows the clone size is stated as once, few or many, or as a class when expanded; others skip it.

d_call: TRBD2
v_call: TRBV7-9
clone_size: .
j_call: TRBJ2-6
cdr3_aa: CARSLGAGDLVSGANVLTF
cdr3_nt: TGTGCCCGATCCTTAGGGGCGGGGGATTTAGTTTCTGGGGCCAACGTCCTGACTTTC

d_call: TRBD2
v_call: TRBV9
clone_size: .
j_call: TRBJ2-7
cdr3_aa: CASSVAATSRYEQYF
cdr3_nt: TGTGCCAGCAGCGTAGCCGCGACTAGCAGGTACGAGCAGTACTTC

d_call: TRBD1
v_call: TRBV9
clone_size: .
j_call: TRBJ1-6
cdr3_aa: CASSVGRGKNSPLHF
cdr3_nt: TGTGCCAGCAGCGTAGGCAGGGGGAAAAATTCACCCCTCCACTTT

d_call: .
v_call: TRBV6-5
clone_size: .
j_call: TRBJ1-1
cdr3_aa: CASSYSRGNTEAFF
cdr3_nt: TGTGCCAGCAGTTACTCCAGGGGGAACACTGAAGCTTTCTTT

d_call: .
v_call: TRBV9
clone_size: .
j_call: TRBJ2-1
cdr3_aa: CASSVAGQNSYNEQFF
cdr3_nt: TGTGCCAGCAGCGTAGCGGGACAAAACTCCTACAATGAGCAGTTCTTC

d_call: TRBD1
v_call: TRBV27
clone_size: .
j_call: TRBJ2-7
cdr3_aa: CASSLKGQISSYEQYF
cdr3_nt: TGTGCCAGCAGTCTAAAGGGACAGATTAGCTCCTACGAGCAGTACTTC

d_call: .
v_call: TRBV28
clone_size: .
j_call: TRBJ1-5
cdr3_aa: CATRLAGGNQPQHF
cdr3_nt: TGTGCCACCCGCCTGGCGGGGGGAAATCAGCCCCAGCATTTT

d_call: TRBD2
v_call: TRBV5-1
clone_size: .
j_call: TRBJ2-4
cdr3_aa: CASSPGTSGGGDIQYF
cdr3_nt: TGCGCCAGCAGCCCTGGGACTAGCGGGGGCGGGGACATTCAGTACTTC

d_call: TRBD1
v_call: TRBV5-1
clone_size: once
j_call: TRBJ1-1
cdr3_aa: CASSSQGASTEAFF
cdr3_nt: TGCGCCAGCAGTTCTCAGGGGGCGTCCACTGAAGCTTTCTTT

d_call: .
v_call: TRBV30
clone_size: .
j_call: TRBJ1-2
cdr3_aa: CAWSPGARGYTF
cdr3_nt: TGTGCCTGGAGCCCGGGAGCGAGGGGCTACACCTTC

d_call: .
v_call: TRBV11-2
clone_size: few
j_call: TRBJ1-5
cdr3_aa: CASSLEGQPQHF
cdr3_nt: TGTGCCAGCAGCTTAGAGGGCCAGCCCCAGCATTTT

d_call: TRBD1
v_call: TRBV6-6
clone_size: few
j_call: TRBJ1-1
cdr3_aa: CASSPQGARDTEAFF
cdr3_nt: TGTGCCAGCAGCCCTCAGGGGGCGCGGGACACTGAAGCTTTCTTT

d_call: TRBD1
v_call: TRBV7-6
clone_size: .
j_call: TRBJ2-3
cdr3_aa: CASSLIDLGRGTDTQYF
cdr3_nt: TGTGCCAGCAGCTTAATCGATCTGGGCAGGGGGACAGATACGCAGTATTTT

d_call: .
v_call: TRBV5-1
clone_size: .
j_call: TRBJ2-2
cdr3_aa: CASSLGRADTGELFF
cdr3_nt: TGCGCCAGCAGCCTCGGACGAGCGGACACCGGGGAGCTGTTTTTT

d_call: TRBD1
v_call: TRBV7-9
clone_size: .
j_call: TRBJ1-2
cdr3_aa: CASSLDGQGASYGYTF
cdr3_nt: TGTGCCAGCAGCTTAGATGGACAGGGGGCGAGCTATGGCTACACCTTC

d_call: TRBD2
v_call: TRBV19
clone_size: few
j_call: TRBJ2-3
cdr3_aa: CASSIYRKGLAGGADTQYF
cdr3_nt: TGTGCCAGTAGTATATATCGGAAAGGACTAGCGGGAGGGGCAGATACGCAGTATTTT

d_call: TRBD1
v_call: TRBV11-2
clone_size: .
j_call: TRBJ2-7
cdr3_aa: CASSSAWNRGVEQYF
cdr3_nt: TGTGCCAGCAGTTCAGCCTGGAACAGGGGGGTCGAGCAGTACTTC

d_call: .
v_call: TRBV7-9
clone_size: .
j_call: TRBJ2-7
cdr3_aa: CASSLNAGQSYEQYF
cdr3_nt: TGTGCCAGCAGCTTAAATGCAGGCCAAAGCTACGAGCAGTACTTC

d_call: TRBD2
v_call: TRBV4-3
clone_size: .
j_call: TRBJ2-7
cdr3_aa: CASSPQRGPSEQYF
cdr3_nt: TGCGCCAGCAGCCCTCAGCGGGGTCCTAGCGAGCAGTACTTC

d_call: .
v_call: TRBV12-5
clone_size: .
j_call: TRBJ1-5
cdr3_aa: CATTGVSFIYSNQPQHF
cdr3_nt: TGTGCTACCACGGGGGTGTCTTTTATTTATAGCAATCAGCCCCAGCATTTT

d_call: .
v_call: TRBV7-2
clone_size: .
j_call: TRBJ2-4
cdr3_aa: CASSLHPTAGSGAKNIQYF
cdr3_nt: TGTGCCAGCAGCCTTCATCCGACGGCAGGGTCGGGAGCCAAAAACATTCAGTACTTC

d_call: .
v_call: TRBV30
clone_size: few
j_call: TRBJ2-6
cdr3_aa: CAWRTASGANVLTF
cdr3_nt: TGTGCCTGGAGGACAGCCTCTGGGGCCAACGTCCTGACTTTC

d_call: TRBD1
v_call: TRBV5-1
clone_size: few
j_call: TRBJ1-6
cdr3_aa: CASSLVGQGASDSPLHF
cdr3_nt: TGCGCCAGCAGCTTGGTAGGACAGGGGGCATCGGATTCACCCCTCCACTTT

d_call: .
v_call: TRBV2
clone_size: few
j_call: TRBJ2-7
cdr3_aa: CASSEAQGLSPYEQYF
cdr3_nt: TGTGCCAGCAGTGAAGCCCAGGGCCTCTCTCCCTACGAGCAGTACTTC

d_call: TRBD2
v_call: TRBV6-6
clone_size: .
j_call: TRBJ2-3
cdr3_aa: CASSRAGMGTDTQYF
cdr3_nt: TGTGCCAGCAGTCGAGCGGGGATGGGCACAGATACGCAGTATTTT

d_call: .
v_call: TRBV11-2
clone_size: .
j_call: TRBJ2-7
cdr3_aa: CASSLQGYIYEQYF
cdr3_nt: TGTGCCAGCAGCTTACAGGGTTATATCTACGAGCAGTACTTC

d_call: .
v_call: TRBV6-1
clone_size: .
j_call: TRBJ1-4
cdr3_aa: CASRRRGGDEKLFF
cdr3_nt: TGTGCCAGCAGGAGGAGGGGGGGCGATGAAAAACTGTTTTTT

d_call: TRBD1
v_call: TRBV5-1
clone_size: .
j_call: TRBJ1-1
cdr3_aa: CASTTGGGTEAFF
cdr3_nt: TGCGCCAGCACGACAGGGGGCGGGACTGAAGCTTTCTTT

d_call: .
v_call: TRBV19
clone_size: .
j_call: TRBJ2-3
cdr3_aa: CASTLGDTSTDTQYF
cdr3_nt: TGTGCCAGTACCTTGGGAGATACTAGCACAGATACGCAGTATTTT

d_call: TRBD1
v_call: TRBV10-2
clone_size: .
j_call: TRBJ2-1
cdr3_aa: CASSGTDLYNEQFF
cdr3_nt: TGCGCCAGCAGCGGGACAGACCTCTACAATGAGCAGTTCTTC

d_call: .
v_call: TRBV6-1
clone_size: .
j_call: TRBJ2-3
cdr3_aa: CASGSGRTDTQYF
cdr3_nt: TGTGCCAGCGGGAGCGGACGCACAGATACGCAGTATTTT